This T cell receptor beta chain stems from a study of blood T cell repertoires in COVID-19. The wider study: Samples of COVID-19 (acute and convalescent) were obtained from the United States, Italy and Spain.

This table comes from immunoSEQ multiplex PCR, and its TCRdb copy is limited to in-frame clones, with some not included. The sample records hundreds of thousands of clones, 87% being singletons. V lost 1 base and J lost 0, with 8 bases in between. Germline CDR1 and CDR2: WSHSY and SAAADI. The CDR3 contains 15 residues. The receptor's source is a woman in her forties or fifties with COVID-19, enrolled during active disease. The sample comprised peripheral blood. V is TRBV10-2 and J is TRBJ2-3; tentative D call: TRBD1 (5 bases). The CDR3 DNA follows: TGCGCCAGCAGTGAGTTCAGGGTGAGCACAGATACGCAGTATTTT. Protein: CASSEFRVSTDTQYF.